These 3 T cell receptor beta chains share one sample of origin, sequenced in a study of OX40 agonist ivuxolimab in advanced cancers. Library preparation used the immunoSEQ multiplex PCR assay. This immuneACCESS table, as held by TCRdb, lists in-frame sequences with V and J called but not all clones. Of the missing ones, under half trace to an unresolved V gene in checked studies; the others have no known cause. This sample is represented by roughly 110,000 clones; under 95% of them were singletons. The ten top clones hold roughly 1.1% of the sample. Material: CD4+ or CD8+ T cells sorted from blood, obtained in a trial of the OX40 agonist ivuxolimab. These receptor sequences come from an adult with an advanced solid tumor such as melanoma, head and neck, liver or kidney cancer.

This clone was found a few times. This chain connects TRBV23-1 to TRBJ2-2; D is perhaps TRBD2 (6 bases). TRBV23-1 falls under the ORF class, with uncertain function. V lost 0 bases to trimming and J lost 3 bases, with 17 bases between them. The CDR3 is made up of 18 amino acids. The CDR3 DNA is TGCGCCAGCAGTCAATCAACGGGGACTCGACGGGACACCGGGGAGCTGTTTTTT. Protein product: CASSQSTGTRRDTGELFF.

A note on this clone: The identical CDR3 is also encoded by other nucleotide sequences in the sample. The chain has TRBV27 and TRBJ2-3; D gene uncertain. V was clipped by 3 bases and J by 6 bases, with 10 bases between them. The germline V gene has CDR1 MNHEY and CDR2 SMNVEV (reference sequence). The CDR3 length is 13 residues. The DNA for the CDR3 is TGTGCCAGCAGTTTCGGCCGTAAGGATACGCAGTATTTT. Translating it yields CASSFGRKDTQYF.

The V and J genes are TRBV27 and TRBJ2-2; D is undetermined. The CDR3 consists of 14 residues. Germline CDR1 and CDR2: MNHEY and SMNVEV (reference sequence). V lost 5 bases and J 1 base, leaving 8 bases between the germline ends. This CDR3 is CASSTFRNTGELFF. The CDR3 bases are TGTGCCAGCAGTACTTTTAGGAACACCGGGGAGCTGTTTTTT.